This T cell receptor (delta chain) was recorded in a study of gamma-delta T cells after stem cell transplantation. The length of the CDR3 is 20 residues. Germline assignment: CDR1 TVYSNPD and CDR2 GDNSRS (reference sequence). This clone was seen a few times. TCRdb shows a much larger clone's protein in place of this DNA's translation, and the two differ at residue 3, likely through a read error; the protein shown is translated from the DNA. TCRdb called clones anew from the RT-PCR reads with CATT. The repertoire holds roughly 710 delta-chain clones, with about 1% as singletons. The origin of this receptor is a human donor. It is not recorded whose cells these are; they may come from a transplant donor. V gene TRDV3 combines with J gene TRDJ3, with 11 bases identical to TRDD3. Source material: gamma-delta T cells. For the CDR3, the DNA is TGTGCCATCACTTCTTGCTGGGGGATACCCGGCTCCTGGGACACCCGACAGATGTTCTTC. It is translated as CAITSCWGIPGSWDTRQMFF.